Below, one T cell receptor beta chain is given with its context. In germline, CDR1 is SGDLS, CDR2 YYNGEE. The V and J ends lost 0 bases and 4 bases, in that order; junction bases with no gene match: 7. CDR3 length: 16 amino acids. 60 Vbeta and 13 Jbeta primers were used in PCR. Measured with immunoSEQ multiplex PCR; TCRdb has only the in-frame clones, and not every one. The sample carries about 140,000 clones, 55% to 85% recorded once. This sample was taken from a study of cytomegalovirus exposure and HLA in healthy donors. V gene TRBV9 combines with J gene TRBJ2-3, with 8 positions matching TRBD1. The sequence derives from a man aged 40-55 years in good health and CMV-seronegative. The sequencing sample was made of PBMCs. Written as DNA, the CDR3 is TGTGCCAGCAGCGTAGATCCAGGGGGCGTTCCAGATACGCAGTATTTT. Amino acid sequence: CASSVDPGGVPDTQYF.